This TCR beta chain was obtained from a study of cytomegalovirus exposure and HLA in healthy donors. PCR primers comprised 60 Vbeta and 13 Jbeta primers. This table comes from immunoSEQ multiplex PCR, and its TCRdb copy is limited to in-frame clones, with some not included. The table lists 150,000 to 160,000 clones, more than 75% of them singletons, with roughly 12% in the top ten. The germline V gene has CDR1 SGHTA and CDR2 FQGNSA. The V end was cut by 6 bases, the J end by 0 bases, with 12 bases between. This CDR3 has 15 residues. This clone showed up just once. Its specificity is not known. Study-level findings and limits: For most TCR beta V segments, an earlier analysis put the productive rate at about 90% or about 30% of the time.

The receptor was derived from a man under 40 in good health and CMV-seropositive. J is TRBJ2-1 and V is TRBV7-2, with D maybe TRBD2 (5 bases). Sequenced: PBMCs. The DNA for the CDR3 is TGTGCCAGCAGTTCAAGCGGAGTCTCCTACAATGAGCAGTTCTTC. Protein product: CASSSSGVSYNEQFF.